Each of the 13 T cell receptor beta chains below was sequenced from the same sample in a study of response to subunit inactivated influenza vaccine. TCRdb ran MiXCR on the RT-PCR reads and lists one entry per CDR3 protein. The profile shows more than 450,000 distinct CDR3 sequences, about 10% of them singletons. The sequencing used PBMCs from blood, collected on the day of vaccination. The receptors stem from a man aged 50-59 years who received an inactivated influenza vaccine.

This clonotype was seen a handful of times. CDR3 region: CASSHRTESSYEQYF. The CDR3 DNA sequence: TGCGCCAGCAGCCACCGGACGGAGAGCTCCTACGAGCAGTACTTC. This rearrangement joins TRBV4-1 to TRBJ2-7; D remains ambiguous. Germline assignment: CDR1 MGHRA and CDR2 YSYEKL. The CDR3 covers 15 residues. Trimming removed 3 bases from V and 0 bases from J, with 12 bases in between.

This clonotype has only a few counts. The chain employs TRBV5-6 and TRBJ1-1; possible D gene TRBD1, 6 bases. The germline V gene encodes CDR1 SGHDT and CDR2 YYEEEE. V gave up 4 bases and J gave up 6 bases, with 10 bases separating them. The CDR3 is 12 amino acids. CDR3 in DNA: TGTGCCAGCAGCCGACAGGCTCCTGAAGCTTTCTTT. Translating it yields CASSRQAPEAFF. The variable domain in full, with the rest retrieved from reference TRBV5-6 and TRBJ1-1, is DAGVTQSPTHLIKTRGQQVTLRCSPKSGHDTVSWYQQALGQGPQFIFQYYEEEERQRGNFPDRFSGHQFPNYSSELNVNALLLGDSALYLCASSRQAPEAFFGQGTRLTVV.

The rearrangement links TRBV12-3 or TRBV12-4 to TRBJ2-5; D might be TRBD1 or TRBD2, each matching 5 bases. Deletions cut 6 bases from V and 6 bases from J, with 14 bases between. This CDR3 has 13 residues. The chain's CDR3 is CASSPSRGQTQYF. The CDR3 nucleotides are TGTGCCAGCAGCCCCTCGAGGGGACAGACCCAGTACTTC.

There are a few counts of this clonotype. The rearrangement links TRBV7-2 to TRBJ2-5, with a possible D match to TRBD2 (5 bases). Between the trimmed V and J ends, which lost 4 bases and 3 bases, there was a span of 9 bases. In germline, CDR1 is SGHTA, CDR2 FQGNSA. This CDR3 spans 13 amino acids. The CDR3 protein is CASSSGIKETQYF. Written as DNA, the CDR3 is TGTGCCAGCAGCTCGGGGATAAAAGAGACCCAGTACTTC.

The CDR3 nucleotides read TGTGCCAGCAGCGTAATACTTTCGGACTATGGCTACACCTTC. As protein: CASSVILSDYGYTF. The gene calls are TRBV9 and TRBJ1-2; D gene unclear. Germline lookup yields CDR1 SGDLS and CDR2 YYNGEE. The CDR3 consists of 14 residues. V was cut by 1 base and J by 3 bases, with 10 bases left in between.

This chain joins TRBV29-1 and TRBJ2-1; weak D call: TRBD2 (6 bases). V lost 4 bases to trimming and J lost 7 bases, with 8 bases between them. Germline values: CDR1 SQVTM, CDR2 ANQGSEA. This CDR3 comprises 11 residues. The CDR3 region is CSVVLANEQFF. Here the CDR3 DNA reads TGCAGCGTTGTTCTAGCGAATGAGCAGTTCTTC.

This clonotype was observed a few times. V gene TRBV28 combines with J gene TRBJ2-1; 8 bases line up with TRBD1. CDR1 and CDR2 from the germline V gene are MDHEN and SYDVKM. V was clipped by 5 bases and J by 7 bases; unmatched bases: 7. The CDR3 sequence is 14 residues long. CDR3 sequence reads: CASSPADRANEQFF. CDR3 bases: TGTGCCAGCAGTCCGGCGGACAGGGCTAATGAGCAGTTCTTC.

This clonotype was detected many times. The chain combines TRBV15 with TRBJ2-1, with a possible D match to TRBD2 (7 bases). CDR1 LNHNV and CDR2 YYDKDF come from the germline V gene (reference sequence). The ends were cut back, 9 bases at V and 3 bases at J, with 12 bases in the middle. This CDR3 is 13 amino acids long. CDR3 sequence: CATGGQGYNEQFF. The DNA of the CDR3 is TGTGCCACGGGGGGGCAGGGCTACAATGAGCAGTTCTTC.

This clonotype occurred a few times. One end of the junction varies from germline; a read error may be responsible. The chain is built from TRBV12-3 or TRBV12-4 and TRBJ2-1; 11 bases agree with TRBD2. The CDR3 loop spans 13 amino acids. CDR3 protein: CASSPSGGLTSLF. Written as DNA, the CDR3 is TGTGCCAGCAGCCCTAGCGGGGGGCTAACGTCGCTCTTC.

In its sample, this clonotype was seen many times. Here the CDR3 DNA reads TGCAGTGCCCCAGTACACAATGAGCAGTTCTTC. Translation gives CSAPVHNEQFF. The chain is built from TRBV20-1 and TRBJ2-1; no definite D call. Germline CDR1 reads DFQATT; CDR2 reads SNEGSKA (reference sequence). CDR3 length equals 11 residues. The V end was cut by 6 bases, the J end by 5 bases, with 8 bases between.

This clonotype was counted between two and nine times. This chain connects TRBV4-2 to TRBJ2-5; D perhaps matches TRBD2 (6 bases). The CDR3 runs to 17 residues. With 1 base removed from V and 1 base from J, the gap between germline ends came to 16 bases. Germline CDR1 is LGHNA and CDR2 is YNFKEQ. CDR3 DNA: TGTGCCAGCAGCCAAGCGGCCGTTCGGCGGGGCCAAGAGACCCAGTACTTC. Translating it yields CASSQAAVRRGQETQYF.

The V gene is TRBV6-1, the J gene TRBJ2-7, with 9 positions matching TRBD1. Unmatched junction bases numbered 10, after V lost 6 bases and J lost 4 bases. Germline CDR1 MNHNS, CDR2 SASEGT. This CDR3 has 15 amino acids. CDR3 sequence reads: CASSPDRGRGYEQYF. In DNA form, the CDR3 reads TGTGCCAGCAGCCCGGACAGGGGCAGGGGATACGAGCAGTACTTC.

The chain recombines TRBV10-3 with TRBJ2-3, with 9 positions matching TRBD1. Germline values: CDR1 ENHRY, CDR2 SYGVKD. The CDR3 has 15 residues. With 5 bases clipped from V and 6 bases from J, the junction kept 9 bases outside the gene matches. Here the CDR3 DNA reads TGTGCCATCAGTCCCTCGGGACAGGGAATGGATACGCAGTATTTT. It translates to CAISPSGQGMDTQYF.